The next 27 T cell receptor beta chains were all read from a single sample in a study of cytomegalovirus exposure and HLA in healthy donors. Researchers ran the PCR with 60 Vbeta and 13 Jbeta primers. This table comes from immunoSEQ multiplex PCR, and its TCRdb copy is limited to in-frame clones, with some not included. The data contain approximately 81,000 clones, less than 80% of them singletons. Sequencing input: PBMCs. The receptors originated from a middle-aged man in good health and CMV-seropositive.

This clone was counted a few times. The chain recombines TRBV13 with TRBJ1-1; perhaps TRBD1 as D (5 bases). Trimming stripped 0 bases from V and 1 base from J, with 6 bases between. CDR3 length: 14 amino acids. Germline V lookup: CDR1 PRHDT, CDR2 FYEKMQ (reference sequence). CDR3 DNA sequence: TGTGCCAGCAGCTTAGGCGGGGGGAACACTGAAGCTTTCTTT. Protein: CASSLGGGNTEAFF.

CDR3 sequence reads: CASSLAGQGIIEQYF. CDR3 nucleotides: TGCGCCAGCAGCTTGGCGGGACAGGGGATTATAGAGCAGTACTTC. The chain couples TRBV5-1 to TRBJ2-7, with 10 bases identical to TRBD1. Germline V gives CDR1 SGHRS, CDR2 YFSETQ. The J segment lost 7 bases and the V segment lost 0 bases, leaving 7 bases of the junction unmatched. The CDR3 extends over 15 amino acids.

The chain carries TRBV6-4 and TRBJ1-1, with 7 nucleotides matching TRBD1. The trim removed 5 bases at V and 4 bases at J, leaving 1 base unmatched. There are 12 residues in the CDR3. Germline V gives CDR1 MRHNA, CDR2 SNTAGT. CDR3 protein: CASSPGGTEAFF. CDR3 nucleotides: TGTGCCAGCAGTCCAGGGGGCACTGAAGCTTTCTTT.

The V gene is TRBV27, the J gene TRBJ2-3; D is perhaps TRBD2 (6 bases). Trimming removed 2 bases from V and 1 base from J, with 13 bases in between. This CDR3 region has 16 residues. Germline-derived CDR1 and CDR2 are MNHEY and SMNVEV (reference sequence). CDR3 coding DNA: TGTGCCAGCAGTTTAATCCTAGCGAGTGGCACAGATACGCAGTATTTT. It encodes CASSLILASGTDTQYF.

Turning to this clone: At one boundary the junction diverges from the germline segment, which might be a read error. The chain combines TRBV2 with TRBJ1-3, with D uncertain. The germline V gene encodes CDR1 SNHLY and CDR2 FYNNEI. This CDR3 contains 14 residues. Written as DNA, the CDR3 is TGTGCCAGCAGTGTCTCCGAATCTGGAGACACCATATATTTT. Amino acids: CASSVSESGDTIYF.

This clone was observed a handful of times. This chain connects TRBV28 to TRBJ1-6; D might be TRBD1 (5 bases). The CDR3 consists of 13 residues. The ends were cut back, 6 bases at V and 7 bases at J, with 10 bases in the middle. The germline V gene has CDR1 MDHEN and CDR2 SYDVKM. The CDR3 coding sequence is TGTGCCAGCAGGGGACTGTTAAATTCACCCCTCCACTTT. This codes for CASRGLLNSPLHF.

The chain couples TRBV9 to TRBJ2-1; the D is unclear. Germline V gene data show CDR1 as SGDLS and CDR2 as YYNGEE. The CDR3 sequence is 16 residues long. Trimming pared 0 bases from V and 0 bases from J, leaving 10 bases between. The CDR3 sequence: CASSVAGPSSYNEQFF. Written as DNA, the CDR3 is TGTGCCAGCAGCGTAGCAGGCCCGAGCTCCTACAATGAGCAGTTCTTC. Together with reference TRBV9 and TRBJ2-1, the CDR3 gives the full variable domain: DSGVTQTPKHLITATGQRVTLRCSPRSGDLSVYWYQQSLDQGLQFLIQYYNGEERAKGNILERFSAQQFPDLHSELNLSSLELGDSALYFCASSVAGPSSYNEQFFGPGTRLTVL.

V is TRBV5-1 and J is TRBJ2-2; maybe TRBD2 (5 bases). Germline CDR1 is SGHRS and CDR2 is YFSETQ. The CDR3 totals 15 residues. Trimming cost V 0 bases and J 5 bases, with 11 bases left between them. The CDR3 region is CASSLGGSGTGELFF. CDR3 in DNA: TGCGCCAGCAGCTTGGGAGGGAGCGGAACCGGGGAGCTGTTTTTT. The full variable domain, completed using reference TRBV5-1 and TRBJ2-2, is KAGVTQTPRYLIKTRGQQVTLSCSPISGHRSVSWYQQTPGQGLQFLFEYFSETQRNKGNFPGRFSGRQFSNSRSEMNVSTLELGDSALYLCASSLGGSGTGELFFGEGSRLTVL.

The V gene is TRBV7-6, the J gene TRBJ2-6; possibly TRBD2 for D (7 bases). V lost 1 base to trimming and J lost 4 bases, with 14 bases between them. The CDR3 is 17 amino acids. Germline-derived CDR1 and CDR2 are SGHVS and FNYEAQ. The DNA for the CDR3 is TGTGCCAGCAGCTTAGGAGTCGGGGGGCCAGGGGCCAACGTCCTGACTTTC. It encodes CASSLGVGGPGANVLTF.

The chain combines TRBV9 with TRBJ1-1; 7 bases match TRBD1. This CDR3 comprises 15 residues. The germline V gene encodes CDR1 SGDLS and CDR2 YYNGEE. J gave up 1 base and V 3 bases, and 6 bases lay outside the gene matches. DNA of the CDR3: TGTGCCAGCAGCGAGCAGGGACAGACGAACACTGAAGCTTTCTTT. This codes for CASSEQGQTNTEAFF.

This clone was observed a handful of times. The chain links TRBV6-5 to TRBJ1-5, with a tentative D call TRBD1 (6 bases). Looked up from germline, CDR1 is MNHEY and CDR2 is SVGAGI. CDR3 length: 12 residues. V was cut by 8 bases and J by 6 bases, with 11 bases left in between. As DNA, the CDR3 is TGTGCCAGCGGGGGGGCCGCTCAGCCCCAGCATTTT. Protein product: CASGGAAQPQHF.

This clone was observed once. V and J are TRBV5-1 and TRBJ1-2; 9 nucleotides align to TRBD1. With 4 bases clipped from V and 4 bases from J, the junction kept 11 bases outside the gene matches. Germline CDR1 SGHRS, CDR2 YFSETQ. The CDR3 runs to 16 residues. The CDR3 DNA is TGCGCCAGCAGCGACCCACGGGACAGGGATATCTATGGCTACACCTTC. Its translation is CASSDPRDRDIYGYTF.

The chain couples TRBV6-1 to TRBJ2-5, with a weak D call TRBD2 (5 bases). The CDR3 runs to 17 residues. The germline V gene has CDR1 MNHNS and CDR2 SASEGT. Trimming shortened V by 1 base and J by 0 bases, and 15 bases separated the two germline ends. The CDR3 is CASSEGASRGYQETQYF. CDR3 DNA sequence: TGTGCCAGCAGTGAAGGGGCTAGCAGAGGTTACCAAGAGACCCAGTACTTC.

The chain has TRBV18 and TRBJ1-1; 7 positions agree with TRBD1. Germline lookup yields CDR1 KGHSH and CDR2 LQKENI. This CDR3 has 17 amino acids. The J segment lost 0 bases and the V segment lost 4 bases, leaving 11 bases of the junction unmatched. CDR3 nucleotide sequence: TGTGCCAGCTCACAATCAAGGACAGGTCGGGTGAACACTGAAGCTTTCTTT. This translates into CASSQSRTGRVNTEAFF.

The gene calls are TRBV9 and TRBJ2-5; 12 bases map to TRBD2. The CDR3 sequence is 15 residues long. Germline V gene data show CDR1 as SGDLS and CDR2 as YYNGEE. V lost 3 bases to trimming and J lost 5 bases; unmatched junction nucleotides: 5. This chain's CDR3 is CASSASGGEPETQYF. CDR3 nucleotides: TGTGCCAGCAGCGCTAGCGGGGGGGAACCTGAGACCCAGTACTTC.

This clone was seen only once. V usage is TRBV7-9 and J usage is TRBJ2-2; the match to TRBD1 covers 10 bases. Germline V gene lookup returns CDR1 SEHNR and CDR2 FQNEAQ (reference sequence). J gave up 4 bases and V 8 bases, and 7 bases lay outside the gene matches. CDR3 length: 15 amino acids. The CDR3 DNA is TGTGCCAGCGGTCGGACAGGGGGAGGCACCGGGGAGCTGTTTTTT. It encodes CASGRTGGGTGELFF.

The chain couples TRBV4-1 to TRBJ1-2, with D possibly matching TRBD1 (6 bases). Trimming removed 3 bases at V and 11 bases at J, with 16 bases between. CDR1 and CDR2 from the germline V gene are MGHRA and YSYEKL. The length of the CDR3 is 13 residues. The CDR3 DNA reads TGCGCCAGCAGCCAGAACAGGGTAACAGATTACACCTTC. This encodes CASSQNRVTDYTF.

The chain is built from TRBV5-5 and TRBJ2-7, with 9 bases fitting TRBD2. CDR3 length: 15 residues. CDR1 SGHKS and CDR2 YYEKEE come from the germline V gene (reference sequence). Trimming removed 2 bases from V and 4 bases from J; junction bases left unmatched: 7. The CDR3, as DNA: TGTGCCAGCAGCTTTGGGCTTACTAGCGGGTACGAGCAGTACTTC. Its translation is CASSFGLTSGYEQYF.

The chain recombines TRBV4-1 with TRBJ2-6; 8 bases map to TRBD2. CDR3 length: 19 residues. V shed 0 bases, J shed 1 base, and the junction held 8 bases outside the gene matches. The germline CDR1 and CDR2 sequences are MGHRA and YSYEKL. The CDR3 coding sequence is TGCGCCAGCAGCCAAGATACAGCGGGGGTGTTTTCTGGGGCCAACGTCCTGACTTTC. Amino acids: CASSQDTAGVFSGANVLTF.

The chain recombines TRBV19 with TRBJ2-3; weak D call: TRBD1 (5 bases). CDR1 is LNHDA and CDR2 is SQIVND in the germline V gene (reference sequence). This CDR3 is built from 14 residues. The V gene lost 3 bases and the J gene lost 3 bases, with 10 bases spanning the gap. The CDR3 region has the DNA TGTGCCAGTAGTATTTTAGGGGAAACAGATACGCAGTATTTT. Translated: CASSILGETDTQYF.

CDR3 nucleotide sequence: TGTGCCAGCAGCCTTACAGGGGTAACTACTGAAGCTTTCTTT. Its protein is CASSLTGVTTEAFF. V and J are TRBV4-2 and TRBJ1-1; 7 bases agree with TRBD1. Looked up from germline, CDR1 is LGHNA and CDR2 is YNFKEQ. The junction had 7 bases not matched to a gene; V was cut back by 4 bases and J by 5 bases. This CDR3 is 14 amino acids long.

This clone appeared a few times. The chain combines TRBV7-9 with TRBJ1-2; D gene ambiguous. This CDR3 spans 12 amino acids. Germline CDR1 is SEHNR and CDR2 is FQNEAQ (reference sequence). V lost 5 bases, J lost 8 bases, and 12 bases lay in between. CDR3 DNA: TGTGCCAGCAGCCTCCCCCGGAGGGGCTACACCTTC. Its translation is CASSLPRRGYTF.

The chain employs TRBV5-8 and TRBJ1-5; 10 bases fit TRBD1. This CDR3 contains 15 residues. The germline gives CDR1 SGHTS, CDR2 YDEGEE. V was pared by 3 bases and J by 6 bases, with 6 bases of the junction left unmatched. In nucleotides, the CDR3 is TGTGCCAGCAGCTACGGGACAGGGGATCGTCAGCCCCAGCATTTT. It is translated as CASSYGTGDRQPQHF.

This clone was detected only a few times. This chain connects TRBV18 to TRBJ1-4; no reliable D call. Per the germline V gene, CDR1 is KGHSH and CDR2 is LQKENI. The CDR3 runs to 14 residues. V was shortened by 3 bases and J by 0 bases, with 5 bases between the two germline ends. The DNA of the CDR3 is TGTGCCAGCTCACCGGGAGCAACTAATGAAAAACTGTTTTTT. It translates to CASSPGATNEKLFF.

This rearrangement joins TRBV4-2 to TRBJ1-4; maybe TRBD1 (6 bases). The V gene lost 1 base and the J gene lost 5 bases, with 17 bases spanning the gap. There are 17 residues in the CDR3. Germline V lookup: CDR1 LGHNA, CDR2 YNFKEQ. The CDR3 DNA reads as TGTGCCAGCAGCCAAGGCGGGGGGGGGCTAGGGAATGAAAAACTGTTTTTT. It translates to CASSQGGGGLGNEKLFF.

The genes are TRBV2 and TRBJ2-3; 9 positions match TRBD2. V shed 6 bases, J shed 6 bases, and the junction held 7 bases outside the gene matches. This CDR3 has 14 residues. Germline V CDR1 and CDR2: SNHLY, FYNNEI. CDR3 bases: TGTGCCAGCAGAAGTAGCGGGAGTGAGGATACGCAGTATTTT. Translating gives CASRSSGSEDTQYF.

Only a few counts were recorded for this clone. The gene calls are TRBV29-1 and TRBJ1-2; tentative D call: TRBD1 (5 bases). Germline CDR1 SQVTM, CDR2 ANQGSEA. With 4 bases removed from V and 6 bases from J, the gap between germline ends came to 9 bases. This CDR3 is built from 11 residues. DNA for the CDR3: TGCAGCGTTGGGCAGGGTGATGGCTACACCTTC. Protein: CSVGQGDGYTF.